A single sample gave rise to the 28 T cell receptor beta chains below, sequenced in a study of cytomegalovirus exposure and HLA in healthy donors. Both 60 Vbeta primers and 13 Jbeta primers went into the PCR. Assay: immunoSEQ multiplex PCR; the TCRdb copy retains only in-frame clones and omits some. The sample records more than 200,000 clones, roughly 83% being singletons. Sequenced: PBMCs. The origin of the receptors is a girl aged 10-17 years in good health and CMV-seronegative.

The rearrangement uses TRBV7-2 and TRBJ2-7; 11 bases are shared with TRBD1. This CDR3 is built from 15 residues. Germline V gene lookup returns CDR1 SGHTA and CDR2 FQGNSA. V shed 1 base and J 6 bases; nucleotides not matched to a gene: 5. For the CDR3, the DNA is TGTGCCAGCAGCTTAGTCGGGACAGGGGGTGCCGAGCAGTACTTC. It codes for CASSLVGTGGAEQYF.

The gene calls are TRBV11-2 and TRBJ2-7, with 7 bases lining up with TRBD1. The CDR3 runs to 16 residues. Trimming at V came to 6 bases and at J to 4 bases, leaving 15 bases not matched to a gene. Germline CDR1 and CDR2: SGHAT and FQNNGV. In DNA, the CDR3 is TGTGCCAGCAGGGGAGATAGTCAACAGGGGTTTTACGAGCAGTACTTC. Its translation is CASRGDSQQGFYEQYF.

The chain uses TRBV11-1 and TRBJ2-3, with TRBD2 matching 10 bases. The CDR3 length is 16 residues. Per germline, CDR1 SGHAT and CDR2 FQDESV (reference sequence). Trimming took 3 bases from V and 2 from J; bases not matched to a gene: 5. The CDR3: CASSLASGRVTDTQYF. Written as DNA, the CDR3 is TGTGCCAGCAGCTTGGCTAGCGGGAGAGTCACAGATACGCAGTATTTT.

The genes are TRBV7-9 and TRBJ1-5; 8 bases match TRBD1. V shed 0 bases and J 4 bases; nucleotides not matched to a gene: 8. The V gene's germline CDR1 is SEHNR and CDR2 FQNEAQ (reference sequence). This CDR3 is built from 17 residues. DNA for the CDR3: TGTGCCAGCAGCTTAGCGCCCAGCAGGGGGCTAAATCAGCCCCAGCATTTT. As protein: CASSLAPSRGLNQPQHF.

V and J are TRBV6-5 and TRBJ2-7, with 8 positions matching TRBD1. CDR1 MNHEY and CDR2 SVGAGI come from the germline V gene. The CDR3 extends over 15 amino acids. The junction had 10 bases not matched to a gene; V was cut back by 6 bases and J by 3 bases. The CDR3 bases are TGTGCCAGCAGGTTTGACAGGGGTAGTAACTACGAGCAGTACTTC. Its translation: CASRFDRGSNYEQYF.

The chain has TRBV28 and TRBJ1-1, with 12 bases identical to TRBD1. V was clipped by 7 bases and J by 5 bases; unmatched bases: 17. The CDR3 length is 18 residues. CDR1 MDHEN and CDR2 SYDVKM come from the germline V gene. The DNA of the CDR3 is TGTGCCAGCATTGGGCCGCCGGGACAGGGGGCCCGAGGGACTGAAGCTTTCTTT. It codes for CASIGPPGQGARGTEAFF.

This chain uses TRBV25-1 with TRBJ2-2, with 7 bases lining up with TRBD1. Trimming removed 8 bases from V and 6 bases from J; junction bases left unmatched: 6. Germline lookup yields CDR1 MGHDK and CDR2 SYGVNS. The CDR3 has 13 residues. CDR3 in amino acids: CASSKQGPGELFF. The CDR3 DNA reads TGTGCCAGCTCGAAACAGGGGCCCGGGGAGCTGTTTTTT.

The V call is TRBV6-4, the J call TRBJ2-3; D is unresolved. Looked up from germline, CDR1 is MRHNA and CDR2 is SNTAGT. V shed 2 bases and J shed 3 bases, with 9 bases lying between them. The CDR3 runs to 14 residues. The CDR3 spells CASSDRFGTDTQYF. The DNA for the CDR3 is TGTGCCAGCAGTGACCGCTTCGGGACAGATACGCAGTATTTT.

This chain joins TRBV4-1 and TRBJ2-1; 11 bases are shared with TRBD2. The trim removed 2 bases at V and 2 bases at J, leaving 11 bases unmatched. Germline V lookup: CDR1 MGHRA, CDR2 YSYEKL. The CDR3 loop spans 19 amino acids. CDR3 bases: TGCGCCAGCAGCCAAATCCCGTTGACTAGCGGGGCTACCTACAATGAGCAGTTCTTC. Its protein is CASSQIPLTSGATYNEQFF.

The chain is built from TRBV2 and TRBJ1-4; D not certain. V lost 1 base and J 6 bases, leaving 12 bases between the germline ends. The CDR3 is 15 residues long. CDR1 and CDR2 (germline): SNHLY, FYNNEI. The CDR3 DNA sequence: TGTGCCAGCAGTGAAGATGCGGGTACGGATGAAAAACTGTTTTTT. Translation gives CASSEDAGTDEKLFF.

The chain has TRBV30 and TRBJ2-7; 7 bases fit TRBD2. Losses at the gene ends were 5 bases for V and 3 bases for J; bases not matched to a gene: 4. Germline CDR1 reads GTSNPN; CDR2 reads SVGIG (reference sequence). The CDR3 has 12 amino acids. As DNA, the CDR3 is TGTGCCTGGGTGGGGGAGGGCTACGAGCAGTACTTC. It specifies CAWVGEGYEQYF. Full variable domain (missing parts from reference TRBV30 and TRBJ2-7): SQTIHQWPATLVQPVGSPLSLECTVEGTSNPNLYWYRQAAGRGLQLLFYSVGIGQISSEVPQNLSASRPQDRQFILSSKKLLLSDSGFYLCAWVGEGYEQYFGPGTRLTVT.

The rearrangement uses TRBV15 and TRBJ2-2; D call uncertain. The V end was cut by 3 bases, the J end by 4 bases, with 12 bases between. The CDR3 contains 15 residues. Germline assignment: CDR1 LNHNV and CDR2 YYDKDF (reference sequence). The CDR3 nucleotides read TGTGCCACCAGCAGCGGTTGGCGGATCACCGGGGAGCTGTTTTTT. Its translation is CATSSGWRITGELFF.

Comments on this clone: The sample carries other DNA sequences with the same CDR3. The V call is TRBV15, the J call TRBJ1-1; D uncertain. Germline V lookup: CDR1 LNHNV, CDR2 YYDKDF (reference sequence). CDR3 length: 13 amino acids. Trimming left V 1 base short and J 0 bases short, with 3 bases between. The CDR3 nucleotides are TGTGCCACCAGCAGAGCTGTGAACACTGAAGCTTTCTTT. Translating it yields CATSRAVNTEAFF.

The rearrangement joins TRBV6-5 to TRBJ2-1, with no clear D. V shed 0 bases and J shed 1 base, with 7 bases lying between them. Germline CDR1 MNHEY, CDR2 SVGAGI. This CDR3 is built from 15 residues. CDR3 bases: TGTGCCAGCAGTTACTCTAGCCTTTCCTACAATGAGCAGTTCTTC. Residues: CASSYSSLSYNEQFF.

V usage is TRBV15 and J usage is TRBJ2-7, with D possibly being TRBD2 (6 bases). V lost 0 bases and J lost 7, with 7 bases in between. The CDR3 contains 12 residues. Germline lookup yields CDR1 LNHNV and CDR2 YYDKDF (reference sequence). CDR3 protein: CATSRDLAEQYF. Here the CDR3 DNA reads TGTGCCACCAGCAGAGATCTAGCGGAGCAGTACTTC.

The chain couples TRBV12-5 to TRBJ1-2; D is possibly TRBD1 (5 bases). V was trimmed by 2 bases and J by 4 bases, leaving 11 bases between them. The CDR3 consists of 14 residues. CDR1 is LGHNT and CDR2 is FRNRAP in the germline V gene. The CDR3 DNA sequence: TGTGCTAGTGGTTTGCAGGGCACCGGCTATGGCTACACCTTC. Protein: CASGLQGTGYGYTF.

This clone was recorded only once. The chain carries TRBV6-5 and TRBJ2-5; D is unresolved. The better agreement between TRBJ2-7 and the DNA end casts doubt on the J call. The CDR3 is made up of 15 amino acids. Germline CDR1 is MNHEY and CDR2 is SVGAGI. CDR3 protein: CASSYEPRPDYEQYF. CDR3 nucleotide sequence: TGTGCCAGCAGTTACGAACCCAGGCCTGACTACGAGCAGTACTTC.

This clone was seen only once. The chain joins TRBV30 to TRBJ1-1, with 8 nucleotides matching TRBD1. In germline, CDR1 is GTSNPN, CDR2 SVGIG (reference sequence). The V gene end was trimmed by 3 bases and the J gene end by 7 bases; junction bases not matched to a gene: 7. The CDR3 length is 13 residues. The CDR3 coding sequence is TGTGCCTGGAGGAGACAGGGGTATGGTGAAGCTTTCTTT. Translating gives CAWRRQGYGEAFF.

The chain combines TRBV18 with TRBJ2-7; tentatively, D is TRBD1 (6 bases). In germline, CDR1 is KGHSH, CDR2 LQKENI. This CDR3 spans 13 amino acids. With 3 bases removed from V and 7 bases from J, the gap between germline ends came to 13 bases. The CDR3 loop is CASSPDSIGEQYF. For the CDR3, the DNA is TGTGCCAGCTCACCGGACAGTATAGGGGAGCAGTACTTC.

The chain has TRBV29-1 and TRBJ1-1; D unclear. The germline CDR1 and CDR2 sequences are SQVTM and ANQGSEA. This CDR3 contains 14 residues. V was shortened by 1 base and J by 1 base, with 10 bases between the two germline ends. This CDR3 reads CSVEVKLANTEAFF. The DNA for the CDR3 is TGCAGCGTTGAAGTTAAACTTGCGAACACTGAAGCTTTCTTT.

The chain employs TRBV2 and TRBJ2-7; D may be TRBD2 (6 bases). Germline V gene sequence: CDR1 SNHLY, CDR2 FYNNEI. Trimming removed 7 bases at V and 2 bases at J, with 12 bases between. The CDR3 sequence is 13 residues long. The CDR3 loop reads CASKRETTYEQYF. In nucleotides, the CDR3 is TGTGCCAGCAAACGGGAGACAACCTACGAGCAGTACTTC.

The rearrangement uses TRBV28 and TRBJ1-2; TRBD1 matches 8 bases. V gave up 5 bases and J gave up 3 bases; unmatched junction bases: 20. The germline gives CDR1 MDHEN, CDR2 SYDVKM. The CDR3 extends over 19 amino acids. Written as DNA, the CDR3 is TGTGCCAGCAGTACTAAATTGGGACAGGTTATCAGAACCGACTATGGCTACACCTTC. Translating gives CASSTKLGQVIRTDYGYTF.

This clone was counted once. The chain combines TRBV9 with TRBJ2-1; TRBD2 aligns across 11 bases. V trimming: 3 bases; J trimming: 6 bases; junction bases outside the gene matches: 11. Germline CDR1 is SGDLS and CDR2 is YYNGEE. The CDR3 length is 17 residues. CDR3 coding DNA: TGTGCCAGCAGCGCAACCCTTAGCGGGGGGGCCCCCAATGAGCAGTTCTTC. Amino acids: CASSATLSGGAPNEQFF.

The chain links TRBV7-2 to TRBJ2-3; D not resolved. Trimming left V 1 base short and J 2 bases short, with 16 bases between. CDR3 length equals 17 residues. Germline V gene sequence: CDR1 SGHTA, CDR2 FQGNSA. CDR3 sequence: CASSLVRGHRYTDTQYF. The CDR3 DNA reads TGTGCCAGCAGCTTAGTTCGTGGGCACCGTTACACAGATACGCAGTATTTT.

The chain couples TRBV6-5 to TRBJ1-3; no firm D call. This CDR3 is built from 15 residues. The germline V and J ends were trimmed by 4 bases and 0 bases, with 10 bases remaining between them. The germline gives CDR1 MNHEY, CDR2 SVGAGI. As DNA, the CDR3 is TGTGCCAGCAGTTTAGGCGGTTTCTCTGGAAACACCATATATTTT. Translated, it gives CASSLGGFSGNTIYF.

This chain joins TRBV28 and TRBJ1-3; 9 nucleotides line up with TRBD1. The CDR3 covers 18 residues. V lost 10 bases and J lost 0; bases outside the gene matches: 16. The germline V gene encodes CDR1 MDHEN and CDR2 SYDVKM. Here the CDR3 DNA reads TGTGCCACTAGGGCCCCCCCAGGGACAGGGCGCTCTGGAAACACCATATATTTT. Translating it yields CATRAPPGTGRSGNTIYF.

The chain is built from TRBV5-1 and TRBJ2-7; D may be TRBD2 (6 bases). The CDR3 runs to 14 residues. Trimming took off 4 bases at V and 7 bases at J, with 18 bases between the two ends. Looked up from germline, CDR1 is SGHRS and CDR2 is YFSETQ. In DNA, the CDR3 is TGCGCCAGCAGCCATGGCGGGGAGGTATGGGAGCAGTACTTC. It specifies CASSHGGEVWEQYF.

The chain joins TRBV2 to TRBJ1-2; 7 bases match TRBD1. Trimming at V came to 0 bases and at J to 5 bases, leaving 3 bases not matched to a gene. Germline values: CDR1 SNHLY, CDR2 FYNNEI. The CDR3 extends over 14 amino acids. This chain's CDR3 is CASSEADRAYGYTF. The CDR3 nucleotides read TGTGCCAGCAGTGAAGCCGACAGGGCTTATGGCTACACCTTC.